These T cell receptor beta chains were read from a single sample in a study of blood T cells in healthy people across ages. In TCRdb, the 5' RACE reads were re-called with MiXCR into one record per CDR3 protein. The sample lists about 800,000 distinct CDR3 sequences, more than 20% occurring once. These data are also associated with another study on T cells of mothers and their children.

The sample comprised blood. Receptors were obtained from a boy between 10 and 17 years old in good health. Both conserved end residues are trimmed from each CDR3. A D gene is named only where the DNA matches it firmly. Clone size is stated in some rows and not others, as once, few, many or a class when expanded.

size	V	D	CDR3
-	TRBV5-6	TRBD1	ASSFGRGRGGYT
-	TRBV6-2/TRBV6-3	TRBD2	ASSPTSGNYDERF
few	TRBV20-1	TRBD2	SAKDSGRAHNEQF
-	TRBV29-1	TRBD1	SGVGTGDEAF
few	TRBV7-6	-	ASSLGGTLSRSTQY
many	TRBV7-9	-	ASSLGSGSTDTQY
-	TRBV28	-	ASRASNRADGYT
-	TRBV5-1	-	ASSLVGTGLNEQF
few	TRBV12-3/TRBV12-4	-	ASSLGRNRETQY
-	TRBV19	-	ASSAMNRDTQY